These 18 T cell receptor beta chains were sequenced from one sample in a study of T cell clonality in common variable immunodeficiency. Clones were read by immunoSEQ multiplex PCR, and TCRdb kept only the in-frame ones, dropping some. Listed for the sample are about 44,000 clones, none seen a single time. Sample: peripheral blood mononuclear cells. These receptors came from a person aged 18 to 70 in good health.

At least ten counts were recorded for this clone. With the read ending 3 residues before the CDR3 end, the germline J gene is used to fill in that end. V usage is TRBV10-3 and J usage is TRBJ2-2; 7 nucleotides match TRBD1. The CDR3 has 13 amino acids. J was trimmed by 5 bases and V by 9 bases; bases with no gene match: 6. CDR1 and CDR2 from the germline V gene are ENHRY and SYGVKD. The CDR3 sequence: CAIQKQGTGELFF. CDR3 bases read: TGTGCCATTCAGAAACAGGGGACCGGGGAG.

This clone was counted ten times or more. CDR3 in amino acids: CASSLAGGAIYTF. Partial CDR3 DNA: TGTGCCAGCAGCTTGGCCGGTGGGGCTATC. The V and J genes are TRBV5-6 and TRBJ1-2; possibly TRBD1 for D (5 bases). The read terminates 3 residues ahead of where the CDR3 ends, so the germline J gene completes it. The CDR3 has 13 residues. The germline V gene encodes CDR1 SGHDT and CDR2 YYEEEE.

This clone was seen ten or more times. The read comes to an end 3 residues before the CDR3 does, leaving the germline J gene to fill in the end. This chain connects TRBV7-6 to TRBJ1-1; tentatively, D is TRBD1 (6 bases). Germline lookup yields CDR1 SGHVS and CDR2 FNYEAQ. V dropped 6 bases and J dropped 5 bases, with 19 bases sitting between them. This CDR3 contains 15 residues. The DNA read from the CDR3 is TGTGCCAGCAGTTTAAACAGGGCAGAGGGGACTGAA. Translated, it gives CASSLNRAEGTE. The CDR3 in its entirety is CASSLNRAEGTEAFF.

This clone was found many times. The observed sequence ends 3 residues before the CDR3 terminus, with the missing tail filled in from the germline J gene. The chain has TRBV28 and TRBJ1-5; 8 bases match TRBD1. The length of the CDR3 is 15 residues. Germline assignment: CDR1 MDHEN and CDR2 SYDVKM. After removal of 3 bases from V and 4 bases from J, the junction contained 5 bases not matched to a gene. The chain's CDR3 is CASSFGQGPNQPQHF. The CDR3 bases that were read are TGTGCCAGCAGTTTTGGACAGGGACCAAATCAGCCC.

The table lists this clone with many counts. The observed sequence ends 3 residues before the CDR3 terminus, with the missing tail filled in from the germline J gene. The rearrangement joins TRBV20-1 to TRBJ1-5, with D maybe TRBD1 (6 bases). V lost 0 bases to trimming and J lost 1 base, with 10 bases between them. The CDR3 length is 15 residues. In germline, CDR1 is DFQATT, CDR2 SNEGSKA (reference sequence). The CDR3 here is CSAREVGASNQPQHF. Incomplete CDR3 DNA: TGCAGTGCTAGAGAAGTGGGGGCGAGCAATCAGCCC.

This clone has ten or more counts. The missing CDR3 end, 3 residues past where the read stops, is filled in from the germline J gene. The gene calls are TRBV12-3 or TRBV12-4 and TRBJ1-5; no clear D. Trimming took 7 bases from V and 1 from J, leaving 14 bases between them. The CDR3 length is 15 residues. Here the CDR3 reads CASKGGPRSNQPQHF. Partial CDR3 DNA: TGTGCCAGCAAAGGTGGGCCTCGGAGCAATCAGCCC.

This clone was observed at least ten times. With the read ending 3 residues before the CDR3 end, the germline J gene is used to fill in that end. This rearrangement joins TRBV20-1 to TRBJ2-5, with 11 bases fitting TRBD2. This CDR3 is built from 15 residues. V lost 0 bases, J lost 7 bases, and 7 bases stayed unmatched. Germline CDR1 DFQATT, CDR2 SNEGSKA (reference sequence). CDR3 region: CSARDRTSGPATQYF. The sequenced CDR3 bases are TGCAGTGCTAGAGATCGGACTAGCGGGCCCGCGACC.

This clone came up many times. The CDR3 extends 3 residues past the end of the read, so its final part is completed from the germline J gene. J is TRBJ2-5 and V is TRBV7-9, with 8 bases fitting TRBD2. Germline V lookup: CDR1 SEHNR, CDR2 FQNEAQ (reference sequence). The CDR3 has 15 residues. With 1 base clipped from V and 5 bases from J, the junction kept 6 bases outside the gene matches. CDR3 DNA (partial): TGTGCCAGCAGCTTAGGGGGGACTAGGTTTGAGACC. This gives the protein CASSLGGTRFET. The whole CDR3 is CASSLGGTRFETQYF.

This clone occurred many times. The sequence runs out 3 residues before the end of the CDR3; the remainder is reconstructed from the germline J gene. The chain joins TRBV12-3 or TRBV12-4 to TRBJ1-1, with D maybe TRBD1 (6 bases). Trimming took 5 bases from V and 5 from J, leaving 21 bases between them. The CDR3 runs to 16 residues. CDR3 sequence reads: CASSHLSGQRWTEAFF. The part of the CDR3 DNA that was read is TGTGCCAGCAGTCACTTAAGCGGACAGAGGTGGACTGAA.

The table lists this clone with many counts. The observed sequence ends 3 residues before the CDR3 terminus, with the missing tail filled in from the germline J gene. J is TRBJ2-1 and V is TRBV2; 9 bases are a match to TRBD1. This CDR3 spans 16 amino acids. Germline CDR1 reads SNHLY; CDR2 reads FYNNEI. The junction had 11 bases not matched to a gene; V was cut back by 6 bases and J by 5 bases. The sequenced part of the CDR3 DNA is TGTGCCAGCAGGGCGGAACCGGGACAGGGTAACAATGAG. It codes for CASRAEPGQGNNE. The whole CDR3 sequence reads CASRAEPGQGNNEQFF.

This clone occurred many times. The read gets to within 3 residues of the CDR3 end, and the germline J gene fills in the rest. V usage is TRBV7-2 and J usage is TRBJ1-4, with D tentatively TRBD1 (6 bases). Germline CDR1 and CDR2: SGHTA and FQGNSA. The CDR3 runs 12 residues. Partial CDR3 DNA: TGTGCCAGCAGCCCAGATACAGGGCAA. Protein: CASSPDTGQ. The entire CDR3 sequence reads CASSPDTGQLFF.

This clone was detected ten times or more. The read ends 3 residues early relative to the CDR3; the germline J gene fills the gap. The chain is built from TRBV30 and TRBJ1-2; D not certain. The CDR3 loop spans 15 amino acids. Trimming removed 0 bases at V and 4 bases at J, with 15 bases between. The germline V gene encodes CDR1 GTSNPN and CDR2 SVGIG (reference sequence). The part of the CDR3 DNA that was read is TGTGCCTGGAGTGTACAGCAAAAAAAGGGCTATGGC. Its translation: CAWSVQQKKGYG. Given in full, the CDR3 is CAWSVQQKKGYGYTF.

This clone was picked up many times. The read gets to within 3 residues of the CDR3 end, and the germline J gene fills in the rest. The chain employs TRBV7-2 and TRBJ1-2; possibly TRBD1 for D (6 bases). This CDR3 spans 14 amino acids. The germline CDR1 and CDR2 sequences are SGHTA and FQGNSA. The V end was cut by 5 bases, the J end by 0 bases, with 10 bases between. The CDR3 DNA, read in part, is TGTGCCAGCAGCCGACAGGACTCTAACTATGGC. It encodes CASSRQDSNYG. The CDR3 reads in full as CASSRQDSNYGYTF.

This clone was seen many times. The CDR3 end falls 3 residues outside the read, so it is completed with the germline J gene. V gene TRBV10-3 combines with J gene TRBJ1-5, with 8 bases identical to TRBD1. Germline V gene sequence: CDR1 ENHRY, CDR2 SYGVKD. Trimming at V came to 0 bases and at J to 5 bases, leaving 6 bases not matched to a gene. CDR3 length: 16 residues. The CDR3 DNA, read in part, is TGTGCCATCAGTGAGTCGATTGGACAGGGTGATCAGCCC. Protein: CAISESIGQGDQP. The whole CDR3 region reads CAISESIGQGDQPQHF.

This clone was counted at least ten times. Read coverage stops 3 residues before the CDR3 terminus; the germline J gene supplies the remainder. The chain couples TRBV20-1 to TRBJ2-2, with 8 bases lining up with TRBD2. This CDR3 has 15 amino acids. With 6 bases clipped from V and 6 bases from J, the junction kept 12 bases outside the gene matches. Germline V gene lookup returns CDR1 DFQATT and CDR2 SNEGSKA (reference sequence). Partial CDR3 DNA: TGCAGTGCCCCCGGGGGGGCGAATATTGCCGGGGAG. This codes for CSAPGGANIAGE. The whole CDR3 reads CSAPGGANIAGELFF.

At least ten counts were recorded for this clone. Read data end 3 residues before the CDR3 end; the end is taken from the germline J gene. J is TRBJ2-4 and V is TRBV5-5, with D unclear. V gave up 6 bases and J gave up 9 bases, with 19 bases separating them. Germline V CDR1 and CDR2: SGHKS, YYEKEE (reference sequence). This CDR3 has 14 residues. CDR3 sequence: CASTKTETIAIQYF. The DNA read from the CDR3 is TGTGCCAGCACCAAGACGGAGACCATAGCCATT.

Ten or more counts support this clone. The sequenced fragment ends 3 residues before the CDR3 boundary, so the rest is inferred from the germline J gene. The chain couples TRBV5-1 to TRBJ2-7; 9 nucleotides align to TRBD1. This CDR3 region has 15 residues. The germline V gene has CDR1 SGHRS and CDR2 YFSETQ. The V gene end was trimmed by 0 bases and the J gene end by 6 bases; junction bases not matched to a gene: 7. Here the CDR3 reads CASSLAVGQGGEQYF. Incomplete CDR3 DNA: TGCGCCAGCAGCTTGGCCGTGGGACAGGGTGGCGAG.

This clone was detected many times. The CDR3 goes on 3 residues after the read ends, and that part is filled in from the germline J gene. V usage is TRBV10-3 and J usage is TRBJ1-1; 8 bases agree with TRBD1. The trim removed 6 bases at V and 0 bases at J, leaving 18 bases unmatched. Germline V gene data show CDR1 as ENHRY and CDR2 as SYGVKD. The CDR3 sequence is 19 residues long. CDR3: CAIRRGFTGGGLMNTEAFF. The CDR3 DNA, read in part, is TGTGCCATCAGGCGGGGTTTCACAGGGGGGGGACTTATGAACACTGAA.